This TCR beta chain emerged from a study of tumor-infiltrating lymphocytes in primary liver carcinoma. The CDR3 extends over 16 amino acids. After removal of 3 bases from V and 3 bases from J, the junction contained 10 bases not matched to a gene. CDR1 and CDR2 (germline): MDHEN, SYDVKM. cDNA specific to TCR beta was made from approximately 0.55 ug of total RNA, with a constant-region primer employed for priming. TCR beta libraries came from three nested multiplex PCR rounds using slightly modified ARM-PCR. TRBV1-TRBV30 forward and Cbeta reverse primers drove the first two approximately 10-cycle rounds. Each CDR3 protein is one row after TCRdb ran MiXCR on the multiplex PCR reads. This sample has about 180,000 distinct CDR3 sequences, with about 60% found just once. RNA was extracted from whole blood without cell sorting, alongside germline DNA.

The sequence came from a man between 35 and 55 years old with primary liver carcinoma and hepatitis B virus infection. This chain links TRBV28 with TRBJ1-1; 7 positions agree with TRBD1. Sequencing was done on a sample of peripheral blood. This CDR3 is CASSFVFRGGYTEAFF. CDR3 nucleotides: TGTGCCAGCAGTTTTGTTTTCAGGGGGGGCTACACTGAAGCTTTCTTT.